This T cell receptor (beta chain) was sequenced during a study of T cell repertoires in cytomegalovirus infection. About the research overall: Based on public TCR beta signatures, there were indications of CMV infection and of a matching HLA type. General observations from the study: Across the ex vivo response, the dominant clonotypes were HLA-C-restricted CMV-specific TCR beta clonotypes.

TCRdb itself ran the reads through MiXCR, one entry per CDR3 protein. The table includes roughly 720,000 distinct CDR3 sequences, approximately 40% detected once. This clonotype was detected once. Its antigen is unknown. Germline V gene lookup returns CDR1 SGHVS and CDR2 FQNEAQ. The CDR3 contains 15 residues. Trimming took 7 bases from V and 1 from J, leaving 15 bases between them. This TCR derives from a human donor in good health (CMV status not recorded). Some clones in this sample may be carry-over from other donors' samples. J is TRBJ2-3 and V is TRBV7-8; D unresolved. The sequenced material came from PBMCs. CDR3 DNA: TGTGCCAGCATATTCGGGTCGCCTCGCACAGATACGCAGTATTTT. Its protein product is CASIFGSPRTDTQYF.